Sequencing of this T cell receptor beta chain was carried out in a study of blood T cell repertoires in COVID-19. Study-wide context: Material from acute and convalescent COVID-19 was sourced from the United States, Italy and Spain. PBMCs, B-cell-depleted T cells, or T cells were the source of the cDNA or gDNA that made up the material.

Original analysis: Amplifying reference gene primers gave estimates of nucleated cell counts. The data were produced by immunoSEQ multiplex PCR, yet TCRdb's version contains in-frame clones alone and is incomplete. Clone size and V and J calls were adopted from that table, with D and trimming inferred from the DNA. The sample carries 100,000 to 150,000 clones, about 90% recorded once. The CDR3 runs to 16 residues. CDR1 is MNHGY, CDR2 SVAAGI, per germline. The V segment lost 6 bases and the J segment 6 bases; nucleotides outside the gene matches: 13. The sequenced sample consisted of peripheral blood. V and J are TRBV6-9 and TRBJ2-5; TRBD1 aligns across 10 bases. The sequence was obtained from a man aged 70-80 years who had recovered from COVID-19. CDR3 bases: TGTGCCAGCAGCCAAAACGATGGACAGGGGGGAAAGACCCAGTACTTC. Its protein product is CASSQNDGQGGKTQYF.